This TCR beta chain was sequenced for a study of T-cell memory formation after mild COVID-19. Germline V CDR1 and CDR2: SEHNR, FQNEAQ (reference sequence). The CDR3 totals 14 residues. This clonotype was seen a few times. The antigen is undetermined. Mismatch with germline at one junction end may stem from a read error. Study results and limitations: Mainly in CM and EM were contracting CD4+ clones; CD8+ were in EMRA. Pre-infection memory showed some responding clones, and this suggested that cross-reactive memory joined. Whereas later expanders leaned CD4+, clones contracting day 15 to 85 showed a balanced CD4/CD8 makeup.

A 5'RACE reaction primed in the constant segment made cDNA libraries of TCR alpha and TCR beta, and these carried sample barcodes and UMIs. Via MiXCR, TCRdb re-called the 5' RACE reads, giving one row per CDR3 protein. Seen here are under 350,000 distinct CDR3 sequences, around 15% observed once, and the top ten hold approximately 23%. The chain has TRBV7-9 and TRBJ2-5; D remains unclear. Sample: PBMCs or a T cell subset sorted from them (not recorded which). The sequence came from a man younger than 35 who had mild COVID-19 (a few samples of this study predate the infection). Cell type and time point are not known. The CDR3 region is CASSLDGHQGTQYF. The CDR3, as DNA: TGTGCCAGCAGCTTAGACGGCCACCAAGGGACCCAGTACTTC.